The 27 T cell receptor beta chains given below trace back to one sample, sequenced in a study of PD-1 blockade in classical Hodgkin lymphoma. Every patient experienced relapse after autologous stem cell transplantation, and brentuximab vedotin exposure varied. Data came from immunoSEQ multiplex PCR; TCRdb stores just in-frame clones and leaves some out. In the table there are approximately 73,000 clones, 90% to 95% of which are singletons. Sequences were derived from peripheral blood mononuclear cells (PBMCs), sampled at baseline. These receptors originate from a human donor with classical Hodgkin lymphoma.

The rearrangement joins TRBV5-1 to TRBJ1-1, with D possibly being TRBD1 (5 bases). Germline lookup yields CDR1 SGHRS and CDR2 YFSETQ. The CDR3 has 14 residues. V lost 0 bases and J lost 5, with 11 bases in between. CDR3 residues: CASSLDPGGTEAFF. The CDR3 DNA follows: TGCGCCAGCAGCTTGGATCCGGGGGGGACTGAAGCTTTCTTT.

This clone has just one count. The chain uses TRBV10-3 and TRBJ1-1; no clear D. Germline V gives CDR1 ENHRY, CDR2 SYGVKD. V lost 0 bases to trimming and J lost 1 base, with 12 bases between them. The CDR3 covers 16 residues. CDR3 residues: CAISESKGKRNTEAFF. CDR3 nucleotides: TGTGCCATCAGTGAGTCAAAAGGGAAACGGAACACTGAAGCTTTCTTT.

V and J are TRBV19 and TRBJ1-1; D remains ambiguous. The germline CDR1 and CDR2 sequences are LNHDA and SQIVND (reference sequence). This CDR3 has 14 amino acids. V lost 7 bases to trimming and J lost 0 bases, with 12 bases between them. The CDR3 loop reads CASMETEMNTEAFF. In DNA form, the CDR3 reads TGTGCCAGTATGGAGACGGAGATGAACACTGAAGCTTTCTTT.

This clone was detected only once. The gene calls are TRBV28 and TRBJ2-2; no firm D call. The CDR3 runs to 15 residues. Between the trimmed V and J ends, which lost 2 bases and 0 bases, there was a span of 7 bases. Per the germline V gene, CDR1 is MDHEN and CDR2 is SYDVKM. For the CDR3, the DNA is TGTGCCAGCAGTTTAGGGCTTTCGAACACCGGGGAGCTGTTTTTT. Translation: CASSLGLSNTGELFF.

The rearrangement uses TRBV28 and TRBJ1-5; D gene uncertain. The CDR3 is 15 residues long. Germline V gene data show CDR1 as MDHEN and CDR2 as SYDVKM. Trimming removed 5 bases at V and 6 bases at J, with 17 bases between. The CDR3 nucleotides read TGTGCCAGCAGTCCCAGCTCTTCTGGCGGTCAGCCCCAGCATTTT. Its protein is CASSPSSSGGQPQHF.

The chain is built from TRBV5-1 and TRBJ2-2; D remains unclear. V lost 1 base, J lost 3 bases, and 10 bases lay in between. The CDR3 has 15 residues. The germline CDR1 and CDR2 sequences are SGHRS and YFSETQ. The CDR3 sequence: CASSLKVLDTGELFF. In nucleotides, the CDR3 is TGCGCCAGCAGCTTGAAAGTTCTCGACACCGGGGAGCTGTTTTTT.

This sequence joins TRBV14 and TRBJ1-2, with TRBD1 as a possible D gene (5 bases). The CDR3 runs 15 residues. Trimming shortened V by 0 bases and J by 2 bases, and 10 bases separated the two germline ends. CDR1 is SGHDN and CDR2 is FVKESK in the germline V gene. The CDR3 reads CASSQDDSTNYGYTF. DNA of the CDR3: TGTGCCAGCAGCCAAGACGACAGCACGAACTATGGCTACACCTTC.

V usage is TRBV6-5 and J usage is TRBJ1-4, with TRBD1 identical over 7 bases. V was clipped by 0 bases and J by 7 bases; unmatched bases: 5. CDR3 size: 15 residues. Germline V gene sequence: CDR1 MNHEY, CDR2 SVGAGI. The CDR3: CASSYSGGAGEKLFF. In nucleotides, the CDR3 is TGTGCCAGCAGTTACTCAGGGGGCGCGGGTGAAAAACTGTTTTTT.

The rearrangement joins TRBV27 to TRBJ2-3, with TRBD2 as a possible D gene (7 bases). The V and J ends lost 2 bases and 1 base respectively, with 10 bases between them. Germline CDR1 is MNHEY and CDR2 is SMNVEV (reference sequence). This CDR3 comprises 15 residues. CDR3 region: CASSLGGAGTDTQYF. CDR3 bases: TGTGCCAGCAGTTTAGGGGGGGCGGGCACAGATACGCAGTATTTT.

Here the CDR3 DNA reads TGTGCCAGCAGCTTCAGGGGGATGGCGACAGATACGCAGTATTTT. Translation: CASSFRGMATDTQYF. The rearrangement uses TRBV7-3 and TRBJ2-3, with 7 bases matching TRBD1. Trimming took 3 bases from V and 3 from J; bases not matched to a gene: 6. CDR3 length equals 15 residues. The germline CDR1 and CDR2 sequences are SGHTA and FQGTGA.

The chain uses TRBV19 and TRBJ2-4; maybe TRBD2 (5 bases). Trimming stripped 10 bases from V and 1 base from J, with 20 bases between. This CDR3 has 16 amino acids. Germline V gives CDR1 LNHDA, CDR2 SQIVND (reference sequence). CDR3 region: CATTDWFGDAKNIQYF. CDR3 sequence (DNA): TGTGCCACCACCGATTGGTTCGGGGATGCCAAAAACATTCAGTACTTC.

The chain has TRBV19 and TRBJ1-5; 7 bases are a match to TRBD1. Germline V gene sequence: CDR1 LNHDA, CDR2 SQIVND (reference sequence). After removal of 0 bases from V and 3 bases from J, the junction contained 11 bases not matched to a gene. The CDR3 covers 18 residues. CDR3 bases: TGTGCCAGTAGTATAGACAGTCACCTGACAGGGTACAATCAGCCCCAGCATTTT. Translating it yields CASSIDSHLTGYNQPQHF.

The rearrangement links TRBV6-5 to TRBJ2-7, with D possibly TRBD1 on 6 matching bases. Germline V gene data show CDR1 as MNHEY and CDR2 as SVGAGI. The CDR3 consists of 15 residues. Trimming stripped 6 bases from V and 4 bases from J, with 19 bases between. CDR3 sequence: CASRWGTPGRYEQYF. The CDR3 bases are TGTGCCAGCAGATGGGGGACACCCGGGCGTTACGAGCAGTACTTC.

J is TRBJ1-6 and V is TRBV21-1. TRBV21-1 has pseudogene status. The CDR3 is 17 amino acids. This CDR3 is CASSTQPPSSYNSPLHF. For the CDR3, the DNA is TGTGCCAGCAGCACACAACCTCCGAGCTCCTATAATTCACCCCTCCACTTT.

This sequence joins TRBV15 and TRBJ1-5; D not resolved. The germline V and J ends were trimmed by 1 base and 1 base, with 11 bases remaining between them. The CDR3 runs to 16 residues. Germline V gene data show CDR1 as LNHNV and CDR2 as YYDKDF (reference sequence). The CDR3 region has the DNA TGTGCCACCAGCAGAGTGCGGGATTCGAGCAATCAGCCCCAGCATTTT. It translates to CATSRVRDSSNQPQHF.

The chain recombines TRBV6-5 with TRBJ2-7, with D unclear. Germline CDR1 and CDR2: MNHEY and SVGAGI. This CDR3 is 14 amino acids long. With 1 base removed from V and 4 bases from J, the gap between germline ends came to 11 bases. CDR3 DNA: TGTGCCAGCAGTTACTATAATGACCGATACGAGCAGTACTTC. It specifies CASSYYNDRYEQYF.

The V and J genes are TRBV18 and TRBJ1-5; D may be TRBD1 (5 bases). Deletions cut 2 bases from V and 6 bases from J, with 11 bases between. Germline CDR1 KGHSH, CDR2 LQKENI. The CDR3 length is 14 residues. The CDR3 loop is CASSPNPGSQPQHF. Here the CDR3 DNA reads TGTGCCAGCTCACCAAACCCAGGGTCTCAGCCCCAGCATTTT. The full variable domain, in which reference TRBV18 and TRBJ1-5 provide the parts outside the CDR3, is NAGVMQNPRHLVRRRGQEARLRCSPMKGHSHVYWYRQLPEEGLKFMVYLQKENIIDESGMPKERFSAEFPKEGPSILRIQQVVRGDSAAYFCASSPNPGSQPQHFGDGTRLSIL.

V usage is TRBV7-9 and J usage is TRBJ1-4; D is unclear. Trimming left V 6 bases short and J 8 bases short, with 16 bases between. The CDR3 extends over 14 amino acids. Germline CDR1 reads SEHNR; CDR2 reads FQNEAQ (reference sequence). The CDR3 is CASRQDNLREKLFF. CDR3 sequence (DNA): TGTGCCAGCAGACAAGACAATCTACGGGAAAAACTGTTTTTT.

V and J are TRBV30 and TRBJ2-1, with 10 bases that match TRBD2. CDR1 and CDR2 (germline): GTSNPN, SVGIG (reference sequence). This CDR3 spans 14 amino acids. V dropped 0 bases and J dropped 4; count of bases not matched to a gene: 0. The CDR3 spells CAWSVLAGYNEQFF. CDR3 in DNA: TGTGCCTGGAGTGTACTAGCGGGATACAATGAGCAGTTCTTC.

The chain joins TRBV19 to TRBJ1-5, with 10 bases fitting TRBD1. In germline, CDR1 is LNHDA, CDR2 SQIVND (reference sequence). V lost 5 bases to trimming and J lost 6 bases; unmatched junction nucleotides: 1. This CDR3 spans 13 amino acids. The DNA for the CDR3 is TGTGCCAGTAGTGGGACAGGGGTTCAGCCCCAGCATTTT. The encoded protein is CASSGTGVQPQHF.

The gene calls are TRBV7-6 and TRBJ2-7, with a tentative D call TRBD1 (6 bases). Trimming cost V 1 base and J 0 bases, with 10 bases left between them. The length of the CDR3 is 15 residues. The V gene's germline CDR1 is SGHVS and CDR2 FNYEAQ. The CDR3: CASSLGGPSSYEQYF. The CDR3 DNA reads TGTGCCAGCAGCTTAGGGGGGCCTAGCTCCTACGAGCAGTACTTC.

The chain is built from TRBV12-5 and TRBJ1-3, with D uncertain. The CDR3 is 14 residues long. CDR1 and CDR2 (germline): LGHNT, FRNRAP. Trimming removed 1 base at V and 1 base at J, with 5 bases between. The CDR3 DNA reads as TGTGCTAGTGGTTTGGGGGGATCTGGAAACACCATATATTTT. Translating gives CASGLGGSGNTIYF.

V is TRBV5-1 and J is TRBJ1-2; weak D call: TRBD1 (5 bases). This CDR3 is 14 amino acids long. Germline V gene data show CDR1 as SGHRS and CDR2 as YFSETQ. V dropped 2 bases and J dropped 2 bases, with 10 bases sitting between them. For the CDR3, the DNA is TGCGCCAGCAGCTTATTGGAGGGGAACTATGGCTACACCTTC. Translating gives CASSLLEGNYGYTF.

V gene TRBV19 combines with J gene TRBJ1-2; perhaps TRBD1 as D (5 bases). Germline-derived CDR1 and CDR2 are LNHDA and SQIVND (reference sequence). This CDR3 is built from 14 residues. V gave up 4 bases and J gave up 6 bases, with 15 bases separating them. The CDR3 spells CASSTDAGINGYTF. Here the CDR3 DNA reads TGTGCCAGTAGTACAGACGCAGGGATCAATGGCTACACCTTC.

This clone was found once. The chain combines TRBV7-9 with TRBJ2-1; 12 bases are shared with TRBD2. Germline V gene data show CDR1 as SEHNR and CDR2 as FQNEAQ (reference sequence). The CDR3 is made up of 17 amino acids. V dropped 4 bases and J dropped 6; count of bases not matched to a gene: 10. The DNA for the CDR3 is TGTGCCAGCAGCTCCGGACTAGCGGGAATGGTAGGCAATGAGCAGTTCTTC. It translates to CASSSGLAGMVGNEQFF. Full variable domain (rest looked up from reference TRBV7-9 and TRBJ2-1): DTGVSQNPRHKITKRGQNVTFRCDPISEHNRLYWYRQTLGQGPEFLTYFQNEAQLEKSRLLSDRFSAERPKGSFSTLEIQRTEQGDSAMYLCASSSGLAGMVGNEQFFGPGTRLTVL.

V and J are TRBV11-2 and TRBJ2-1; 12 bases match TRBD2. The CDR3 spans 15 residues. V dropped 3 bases and J dropped 10; count of bases not matched to a gene: 7. Germline values: CDR1 SGHAT, CDR2 FQNNGV. The CDR3 DNA sequence: TGTGCCAGCAGCTTGCGGCTAGCGGGAGGGCCCGAGCAGTTCTTC. It is translated as CASSLRLAGGPEQFF.

V usage is TRBV5-1 and J usage is TRBJ2-7, with TRBD2 matching over 7 bases. The CDR3 sequence is 15 residues long. Germline CDR1 and CDR2: SGHRS and YFSETQ. V was pared by 3 bases and J by 0 bases, with 6 bases of the junction left unmatched. CDR3 protein: CASSSAGGSSYEQYF. The CDR3 DNA sequence: TGCGCCAGCAGCTCGGCCGGGGGGAGCTCCTACGAGCAGTACTTC.